The 7 T cell receptor beta chains reported below all come from one sample, sequenced in a study of control samples from healthy donors and cancer patients. The table came from immunoSEQ multiplex PCR; TCRdb's copy has only in-frame clones and leaves some out. The sample carries more than 95,000 clones, 80% to 90% recorded once. The sequenced sample was PBMCs. All receptors come from a woman in her forties or fifties with colorectal cancer.

The J gene is TRBJ2-3, the V gene TRBV6-5; no definite D call. The length of the CDR3 is 14 residues. Germline-derived CDR1 and CDR2 are MNHEY and SVGAGI. V was shortened by 6 bases and J by 0 bases, with 10 bases between the two germline ends. CDR3 sequence reads: CASSDGSSTDTQYF. In DNA, the CDR3 is TGTGCCAGCAGCGACGGGTCTAGCACAGATACGCAGTATTTT.

This clone has a handful of counts. The chain carries TRBV5-4 and TRBJ2-2; unclear D gene. The length of the CDR3 is 15 residues. Looked up from germline, CDR1 is SGHNT and CDR2 is YYREEE (reference sequence). Trimming cost V 7 bases and J 4 bases, with 17 bases left between them. In DNA form, the CDR3 reads TGTGCCAGCGCTACGCGTGGGTCGGTCACCGGGGAGCTGTTTTTT. Amino acid sequence: CASATRGSVTGELFF.

The chain couples TRBV15 to TRBJ1-4, with D unresolved. Germline assignment: CDR1 LNHNV and CDR2 YYDKDF (reference sequence). This CDR3 spans 16 amino acids. Trimming removed 0 bases at V and 0 bases at J, with 8 bases between. The CDR3 here is CATSREHRATNEKLFF. Here the CDR3 DNA reads TGTGCCACCAGCAGAGAACATAGGGCAACTAATGAAAAACTGTTTTTT.

This clone occurred a few times. Other DNA sequences in the sample encode the same CDR3. The V and J genes are TRBV12-3 or TRBV12-4 and TRBJ1-1; no firm D call. V gave up 0 bases and J gave up 6 bases, with 8 bases separating them. This CDR3 comprises 13 residues. In DNA form, the CDR3 reads TGTGCCAGCAGTTTAGCGCTAAGGGCTGAAGCTTTCTTT. Translated, it gives CASSLALRAEAFF.

V is TRBV7-2 and J is TRBJ2-7, with TRBD2 identical over 7 bases. J was trimmed by 2 bases and V by 1 base; bases with no gene match: 8. CDR1 and CDR2 from the germline V gene are SGHTA and FQGNSA. The CDR3 is 16 amino acids. The CDR3 here is CASSLGGGGRTYEQYF. DNA of the CDR3: TGTGCCAGCAGCTTAGGGGGGGGAGGGCGGACCTACGAGCAGTACTTC.

The chain joins TRBV6-5 to TRBJ1-2; D is ambiguous. The CDR3 contains 15 residues. CDR1 and CDR2 (germline): MNHEY, SVGAGI. Trimming took off 1 base at V and 3 bases at J, with 12 bases between the two ends. CDR3 loop: CASSYFSTADYGYTF. CDR3 in DNA: TGTGCCAGCAGTTACTTTAGTACGGCGGACTATGGCTACACCTTC.

This clone was seen only once. The chain uses TRBV13 and TRBJ2-3, with D perhaps being TRBD1 or TRBD2 (6 bases each). The CDR3 extends over 14 amino acids. CDR1 PRHDT and CDR2 FYEKMQ come from the germline V gene (reference sequence). V shed 7 bases and J shed 5 bases, with 16 bases lying between them. The chain's CDR3 is CASIPWGAEDTQYF. As DNA, the CDR3 is TGTGCCAGCATCCCGTGGGGGGCGGAAGATACGCAGTATTTT.